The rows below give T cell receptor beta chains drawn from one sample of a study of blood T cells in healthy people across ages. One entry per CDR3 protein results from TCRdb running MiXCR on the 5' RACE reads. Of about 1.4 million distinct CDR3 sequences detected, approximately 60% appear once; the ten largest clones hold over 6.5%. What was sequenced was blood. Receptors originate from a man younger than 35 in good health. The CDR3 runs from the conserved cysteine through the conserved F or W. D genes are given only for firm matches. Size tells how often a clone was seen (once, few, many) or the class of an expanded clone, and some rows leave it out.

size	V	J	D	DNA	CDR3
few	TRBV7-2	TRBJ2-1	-	TGTGCCAGCAGCTTAAGGGCAGGGGCCTACAATGAGCAGTTCTTC	CASSLRAGAYNEQFF
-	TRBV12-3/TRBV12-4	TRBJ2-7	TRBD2	TGTGCCAGCAGCAGGACTAGCGGGAGTCGGCTATACGAGCAGTACTTC	CASSRTSGSRLYEQYF
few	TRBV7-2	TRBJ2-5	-	TGTGCCAGCAGCTTAGCGCTAGGGCAGTGGAAAGAGACCCAGTACTTC	CASSLALGQWKETQYF
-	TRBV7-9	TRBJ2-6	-	TGTGCCAGCAGCCCCGTGGGGACGGTGATTGGGTCCAACGTCCTGACTTTC	CASSPVGTVIGSNVLTF
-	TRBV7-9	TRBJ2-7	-	TGTGCCAGCAGCTCATTGGGGGCTGCGCCCTACGAGCAGTACTTC	CASSSLGAAPYEQYF
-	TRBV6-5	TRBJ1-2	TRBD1	TGTGCCAGCAGTTACTCGGTGGGACAGGGGAAGTTTAACTATGGCTACACCTTC	CASSYSVGQGKFNYGYTF
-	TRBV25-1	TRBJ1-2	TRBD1	TGTGCCAGCAGTGAATTCGACAGGGGTCATGGCTACACCTTC	CASSEFDRGHGYTF
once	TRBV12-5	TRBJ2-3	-	TGTGCTAGTGGTTTTTTCCGTGCAGATACGCAGTATTTT	CASGFFRADTQYF
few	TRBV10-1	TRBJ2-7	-	TGCGCCACCCGAGGGAAGGGGCCCTACGAGCAGTACTTC	CATRGKGPYEQYF
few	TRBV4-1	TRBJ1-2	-	TGCGCCAGCCGTAGCCCGGGTCGGTCGGAGGATCTGGCCTATGGCTACACCTTC	CASRSPGRSEDLAYGYTF
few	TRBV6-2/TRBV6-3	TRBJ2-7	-	TGTGCCAGCAGTTACGTGGGGTTCTCCTACGAGCAGTACTTC	CASSYVGFSYEQYF
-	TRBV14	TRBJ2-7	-	TGTGCCAGCAGCCGCGTGGAGCTAGCAAGCGAGCAGTACTTC	CASSRVELASEQYF
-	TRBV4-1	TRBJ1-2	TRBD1	TGCGCCAGCAGCCAGAGAGGACAGGGGGCATATGGCTACACCTTC	CASSQRGQGAYGYTF
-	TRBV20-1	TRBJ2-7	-	TGCAGTGCTAGAGCACTTAGCTCCTACGAGCAGTACTTC	CSARALSSYEQYF
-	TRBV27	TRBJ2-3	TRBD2	TGTGCCAGCAGTCCAGGGACTAGCGGAATCACAGATACGCAGTATTTT	CASSPGTSGITDTQYF
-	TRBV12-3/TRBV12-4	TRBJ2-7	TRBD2	TGTGCCAGCAGAGATCCTAGCGGGAGTATCTACGAGCAGTACTTC	CASRDPSGSIYEQYF
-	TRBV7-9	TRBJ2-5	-	TGTGCCAGCAGCTTAGTTGCGGGCCATTGGGAAGAGACCCAGTACTTC	CASSLVAGHWEETQYF
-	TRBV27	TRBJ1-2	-	TGTGCCAGCAGTTCCAGACTAAAGGTTGGCTACACCTTC	CASSSRLKVGYTF
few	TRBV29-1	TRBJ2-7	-	TGCAGCGTTGATTCCCCTTCCAGTAGCTCCTACGAGCAGTACTTC	CSVDSPSSSSYEQYF
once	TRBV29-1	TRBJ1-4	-	TGCAGCGTCCAGGGTGATGAAAAACTGTTTTTT	CSVQGDEKLFF
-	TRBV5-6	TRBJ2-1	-	TGTGCCAGCAGCTTGTCGGGGACGGTCCATGAGCAGTTCTTC	CASSLSGTVHEQFF
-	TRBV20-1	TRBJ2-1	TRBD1	TGCAGTGCTAGAGATCTCAGGGGGTCCCACTACAATGAGCAGTTCTTC	CSARDLRGSHYNEQFF
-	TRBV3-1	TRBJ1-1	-	TGTGCCAGCAGGACCCAGGGTATGAACACTGAAGCTTTCTTT	CASRTQGMNTEAFF
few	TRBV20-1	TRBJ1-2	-	TGCAGTGCTAGCTCTCCAATCCTCTTCTATGGCTACACCTTC	CSASSPILFYGYTF
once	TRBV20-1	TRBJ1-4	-	TGCAGTGCAATCTATGTCGAAAAACTGTTTTTT	CSAIYVEKLFF
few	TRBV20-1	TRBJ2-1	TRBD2	TGCAGTGCTAGTATTATGTCAAGGCTAGCGGGGTCGGGCAACCCAGTTAATGAGCAGTTCTTC	CSASIMSRLAGSGNPVNEQFF
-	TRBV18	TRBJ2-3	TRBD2	TGTGCCAGCTCACCTCCACTGACTAGCGGTGGTGATACGCAGTATTTT	CASSPPLTSGGDTQYF
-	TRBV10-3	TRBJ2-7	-	TGTGCCACTCACGCGGGGAACTACGAGCAGTACTTC	CATHAGNYEQYF
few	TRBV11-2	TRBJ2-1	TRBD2	TGTGCCAGCAGCTTGGGGCGCGAGCGGGAGTATGAGCAGTTCTTC	CASSLGREREYEQFF
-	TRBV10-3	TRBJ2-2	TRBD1	TGTGCCATCAGAGGACAGGGAGGCACCGGGGAGCTGTTTTTT	CAIRGQGGTGELFF
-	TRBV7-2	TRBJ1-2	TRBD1	TGTGCCACCCATACCTCAGGGACAGAGTATGGCTACACCTTC	CATHTSGTEYGYTF
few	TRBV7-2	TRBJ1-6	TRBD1	TGTGCCAGCAGCTTACGACAGGGGGCTTCACCCCTCCACTTT	CASSLRQGASPLHF
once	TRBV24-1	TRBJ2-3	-	TGTGCCACGTCCCTGCGACTAGCAGATACGCAGTATTTT	CATSLRLADTQYF